These 8 T cell receptor beta chains were sequenced from one sample in a study of vaccination effects on CD4 cells after COVID-19. Sequencing followed a ViraFEST assay step that expanded antigen-specific CD4+ T cells with viral peptide pools. A roughly 10-day culture period preceded the isolation of CD4+ T cells. According to the study, vaccine recipients showed no prior SARS-CoV-2 infection and negative nucleocapsid antibodies. For these TCRs, the target antigens are not known. The protocol was immunoSEQ multiplex PCR, while the TCRdb copy is restricted to in-frame clones and leaves out a portion. The sample consists of tens of thousands of clones, 76% of them appearing once. Sequenced material: CD4+ T cells from PBMCs cultured with HCoV-NL63 spike peptides, taken before COVID-19 vaccination. The receptors originated from a human donor who received a COVID-19 vaccine.

The V and J genes are TRBV5-1 and TRBJ2-6; D ambiguous. V gave up 4 bases and J gave up 2 bases, with 13 bases separating them. The CDR3 has 16 residues. The germline gives CDR1 SGHRS, CDR2 YFSETQ. The CDR3 bases are TGCGCCAGCAGCCCCCTGGCCCAGACTGGGGCCAACGTCCTGACTTTC. Translation: CASSPLAQTGANVLTF. Using reference TRBV5-1 and TRBJ2-6 for the parts outside the CDR3, the full variable domain is KAGVTQTPRYLIKTRGQQVTLSCSPISGHRSVSWYQQTPGQGLQFLFEYFSETQRNKGNFPGRFSGRQFSNSRSEMNVSTLELGDSALYLCASSPLAQTGANVLTFGAGSRLTVL.

The gene calls are TRBV28 and TRBJ1-3; D gene uncertain. Per the germline V gene, CDR1 is MDHEN and CDR2 is SYDVKM. V was clipped by 2 bases and J by 0 bases, with 14 bases between them. The length of the CDR3 is 17 residues. This CDR3 reads CASSLMVGSFSGNTIYF. The CDR3 nucleotides are TGTGCCAGCAGTTTAATGGTCGGGTCCTTCTCTGGAAACACCATATATTTT.

The gene calls are TRBV5-1 and TRBJ2-1; D remains unclear. V lost 0 bases and J lost 7, with 5 bases in between. The CDR3 totals 12 residues. Per the germline V gene, CDR1 is SGHRS and CDR2 is YFSETQ. The CDR3 nucleotides are TGCGCCAGCAGCTTGGCCGGGAATGAGCAGTTCTTC. Protein: CASSLAGNEQFF.

This chain uses TRBV7-2 with TRBJ2-2; D is ambiguous. The germline gives CDR1 SGHTA, CDR2 FQGNSA. The V end lost 3 bases, the J end lost 0 bases, and 11 bases lay between the germline ends. The CDR3 sequence is 16 residues long. The CDR3 DNA sequence: TGTGCCAGCAGCTTCTATCCCTGGCCGAACACCGGGGAGCTGTTTTTT. It encodes CASSFYPWPNTGELFF. The variable domain in full, completed from reference TRBV7-2 and TRBJ2-2, reads GAGVSQSPSNKVTEKGKDVELRCDPISGHTALYWYRQSLGQGLEFLIYFQGNSAPDKSGLPSDRFSAERTGGSVSTLTIQRTQQEDSAVYLCASSFYPWPNTGELFFGEGSRLTVL.

V gene TRBV19 combines with J gene TRBJ1-1; perhaps TRBD1 as D (5 bases). With 5 bases removed from V and 0 bases from J, the gap between germline ends came to 13 bases. The CDR3 spans 15 residues. The V gene's germline CDR1 is LNHDA and CDR2 SQIVND (reference sequence). The CDR3, as DNA: TGTGCCAGTAGTGCCAGAGGGGCAATGAACACTGAAGCTTTCTTT. Its translation: CASSARGAMNTEAFF.

The V call is TRBV5-1, the J call TRBJ2-2; either TRBD1 or TRBD2 may fit D (6 bases each). The CDR3 totals 16 residues. V lost 4 bases and J 5 bases, leaving 18 bases between the germline ends. Looked up from germline, CDR1 is SGHRS and CDR2 is YFSETQ. CDR3 DNA: TGCGCCAGCAGCCCACATTTACGGGGGCGGACCGGGGAGCTGTTTTTT. Residues: CASSPHLRGRTGELFF.

The J gene is TRBJ2-3, the V gene TRBV7-6; D gene uncertain. Per germline, CDR1 SGHVS and CDR2 FNYEAQ. The CDR3 extends over 11 amino acids. V was shortened by 4 bases and J by 4 bases, with 3 bases between the two germline ends. CDR3 in DNA: TGTGCCAGCAGCTCGTCAGATACGCAGTATTTT. This encodes CASSSSDTQYF.

V is TRBV27 and J is TRBJ2-7, with TRBD1 matching 9 bases. This CDR3 spans 16 amino acids. V was clipped by 2 bases and J by 5 bases; unmatched bases: 10. CDR1 MNHEY and CDR2 SMNVEV come from the germline V gene (reference sequence). The CDR3 loop reads CASSLRKPGQGDEQYV. The CDR3, as DNA: TGTGCCAGCAGTTTACGGAAACCGGGACAGGGAGACGAGCAGTACGTC.